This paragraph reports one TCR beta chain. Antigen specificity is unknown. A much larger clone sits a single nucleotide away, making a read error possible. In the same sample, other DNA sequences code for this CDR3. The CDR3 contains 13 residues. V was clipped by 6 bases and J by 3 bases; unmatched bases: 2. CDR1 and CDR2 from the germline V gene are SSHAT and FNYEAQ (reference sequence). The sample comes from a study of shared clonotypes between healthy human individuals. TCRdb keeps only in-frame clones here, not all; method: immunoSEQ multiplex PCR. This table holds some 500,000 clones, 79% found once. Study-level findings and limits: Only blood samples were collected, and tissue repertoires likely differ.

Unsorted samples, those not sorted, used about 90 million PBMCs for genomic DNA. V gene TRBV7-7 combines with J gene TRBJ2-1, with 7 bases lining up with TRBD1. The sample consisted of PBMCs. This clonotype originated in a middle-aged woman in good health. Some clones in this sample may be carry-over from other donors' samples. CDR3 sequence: CASSRDSYNEQFF. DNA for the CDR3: TGTGCCAGCAGTAGGGACAGCTACAATGAGCAGTTCTTC.